What follows are 25 T cell receptor beta chains derived from one specimen sequenced in a study of tumor-infiltrating lymphocytes in primary liver carcinoma. A primer matching the constant region was used to make TCR beta cDNA from approximately 520 ng of total RNA. Library construction for TCR beta comprised three nested multiplex PCR rounds performed with slightly modified ARM-PCR. The first two PCR rounds used TRBV1-TRBV30 primers with a Cbeta primer, nine to eleven cycles each. TCRdb reprocessed the multiplex PCR reads with MiXCR, giving one entry per CDR3 protein. This sample has roughly 50,000 distinct CDR3 sequences, with 70% to 80% found just once. Taking about 18-30 mg of unsorted bulk tissue, the authors co-extracted RNA and DNA. The source material was liver tumor tissue from sampling region 2. Subset meaning: tumor region T2, inferior pole. These TCRs come from a man aged 35 to 55 with primary liver carcinoma and hepatitis B virus infection.

The chain links TRBV10-1 to TRBJ2-1, with D maybe TRBD2 (5 bases). The V gene lost 5 bases and the J gene lost 12 bases, with 20 bases spanning the gap. CDR1 WNHNN and CDR2 SYGVQD come from the germline V gene (reference sequence). There are 14 residues in the CDR3. The CDR3 loop is CASSRTRGSRGQFF. The CDR3 DNA sequence: TGCGCCAGCAGTCGAACTAGAGGGAGTCGTGGGCAGTTCTTC.

As regards this clonotype: The CDR3 does not close with the conserved phenylalanine or tryptophan, likely indicating a read error. The chain combines TRBV6-1 with TRBJ2-2; TRBD2 matches 7 bases. The V segment lost 6 bases and the J segment 0 bases; nucleotides outside the gene matches: 10. Per the germline V gene, CDR1 is MNHNS and CDR2 is SASEGT. CDR3 length equals 17 residues. This chain's CDR3 is CASRVLEGGPNTGELFS. The CDR3 bases are TGTGCCAGCAGAGTGTTAGAGGGAGGGCCGAACACCGGGGAGCTGTTTTCT.

By share, this clonotype ranks as medium-sized. The chain recombines TRBV6-2 or TRBV6-3 with TRBJ2-7; 7 bases align to TRBD2. CDR3 size: 14 residues. The junction had 0 bases not matched to a gene; V was cut back by 0 bases and J by 1 base. Germline CDR1 is MNHEY and CDR2 is SVGEGT. CDR3 residues: CASSYSRESYEQYF. The CDR3 bases are TGTGCCAGCAGTTACTCGCGGGAGTCCTACGAGCAGTACTTC.

The chain carries TRBV4-1 and TRBJ2-1, with 11 bases matching TRBD2. Germline trimming cut 8 bases from V and 5 bases from J; bases unmatched to any gene: 11. CDR1 and CDR2 from the germline V gene are MGHRA and YSYEKL. The CDR3 length is 16 residues. The CDR3 sequence: CASGRSGTSGDNEQFF. CDR3 in DNA: TGCGCCAGCGGCCGATCCGGGACTAGCGGAGACAATGAGCAGTTCTTC.

Concerning this clonotype: A read error may account for a junction end that differs from germline. V is TRBV4-1 and J is TRBJ2-7, with 13 bases aligning to TRBD2. Germline-derived CDR1 and CDR2 are MGHRA and YSYEKL. This CDR3 comprises 17 residues. The CDR3 DNA sequence: TGCGCCAGCAGCCATGGACTAGCGGGAGTCTCGGGCTACGAGCAGTATTTC. Amino acid sequence: CASSHGLAGVSGYEQYF.

Notes on this clonotype: A read error may produce the germline difference seen at one junction end. This chain connects TRBV6-1 to TRBJ2-2, with a possible D match to TRBD1 (6 bases). The CDR3 length is 17 residues. Per germline, CDR1 MNHNS and CDR2 SASEGT. Here the CDR3 reads CASSLTGYSPNTGEPFF. The CDR3 DNA follows: TGTGCGAGCAGTTTAACAGGGTACTCGCCCAACACCGGGGAGCCGTTTTTT.

This clonotype was picked up many times. DNA of the CDR3: TGTGCCAGCAGTTTGCCTGGGGCTAGCGGGAGGACCCCTTACTACGAGCAGTACTTC. This gives the protein CASSLPGASGRTPYYEQYF. The chain carries TRBV28 and TRBJ2-7; the match to TRBD2 covers 11 bases. The germline CDR1 and CDR2 sequences are MDHEN and SYDVKM. V lost 3 bases and J lost 3; bases outside the gene matches: 16. The CDR3 sequence is 19 residues long. Drawing the rest from reference TRBV28 and TRBJ2-7, the complete variable domain is DVKVTQSSRYLVKRTGEKVFLECVQDMDHENMFWYRQDPGLGLRLIYFSYDVKMKEKGDIPEGYSVSREKKERFSLILESASTNQTSMYLCASSLPGASGRTPYYEQYFGPGTRLTVT.

This clonotype appeared a single time. Sequence at one end of the junction differs from germline and may be a read error. V gene TRBV10-3 combines with J gene TRBJ2-2; 8 nucleotides match TRBD2. This CDR3 is 15 amino acids long. Germline loops: CDR1 ENHRY, CDR2 SYGVKD. The CDR3 nucleotides are TGTGCCATGGGGGCTAGCGGGTCGAACACCGGGGAGCTGCTTTTC. It is translated as CAMGASGSNTGELLF.

Comments on this clonotype: The CDR3 end shows no conserved phenylalanine or tryptophan, and so a read error is likely. The rearrangement joins TRBV11-2 to TRBJ2-7; D perhaps matches TRBD2 (5 bases). V was pared by 5 bases and J by 4 bases, with 18 bases between. CDR1 is SGHAT and CDR2 is FQNNGV in the germline V gene. This CDR3 region has 15 residues. The CDR3 loop is CASSPTRGRRYEQYL. The CDR3 DNA follows: TGTGCCAGCAGCCCAACCCGGGGAAGAAGATACGAGCAGTACTTA.

The chain uses TRBV6-5 and TRBJ2-7; D is tentatively TRBD1 or TRBD2 (5 bases each). Germline V CDR1 and CDR2: MNHEY, SVGAGI. V lost 6 bases to trimming and J lost 4 bases, with 19 bases between them. The CDR3 is 15 residues long. The CDR3 DNA follows: TGTGCCAGCAGGATGTACGGGGACCTCTCTTACGAGCAGTACTTC. Translation gives CASRMYGDLSYEQYF.

Notes on this clonotype: Since the CDR3 does not end with the conserved phenylalanine or tryptophan, this likely comes from a read error. The rearrangement joins TRBV29-1 to TRBJ2-3; D possibly corresponds to TRBD2 (5 bases). The CDR3 runs to 13 residues. Germline V gene sequence: CDR1 SQVTM, CDR2 ANQGSEA. The CDR3 bases are TGCAGTGTTGTTCCGGGATTGTCAGATACGCAGTATCTT. Its translation: CSVVPGLSDTQYL.

V usage is TRBV11-2 and J usage is TRBJ2-1; D is possibly TRBD2 (6 bases). The CDR3 is 14 residues long. V lost 7 bases, J lost 7 bases, and 17 bases lay in between. Looked up from germline, CDR1 is SGHAT and CDR2 is FQNNGV. For the CDR3, the DNA is TGTGCCAGCAATTCAGCGGGCCCCAGGAATGAGCAGTTCTTC. This encodes CASNSAGPRNEQFF.

The chain combines TRBV11-2 with TRBJ2-5; no reliable D call. The V gene lost 1 base and the J gene lost 5 bases, with 8 bases spanning the gap. Germline V gene sequence: CDR1 SGHAT, CDR2 FQNNGV. The CDR3 covers 13 residues. CDR3 DNA sequence: TGTGCCAGCAGCTTAGCCCTTCTGGAGACCCAGTACTTC. This codes for CASSLALLETQYF.

V usage is TRBV18 and J usage is TRBJ2-1; D may correspond to TRBD1 or TRBD2 (6 bases each). V lost 2 bases, J lost 13 bases, and 21 bases lay in between. This CDR3 comprises 15 residues. The V gene's germline CDR1 is KGHSH and CDR2 LQKENI. The CDR3: CASSPVGGTRYEQFF. The CDR3 DNA reads as TGTGCCAGCTCACCAGTAGGGGGGACTCGGTACGAACAGTTCTTC.

This clonotype was detected ten times or more. The chain combines TRBV7-8 with TRBJ2-3, with 8 positions matching TRBD2. Germline V gene lookup returns CDR1 SGHVS and CDR2 FQNEAQ. Germline trimming cut 8 bases from V and 4 bases from J; bases unmatched to any gene: 5. CDR3 size: 13 residues. CDR3 loop: CASGVAGPDTQYF. The CDR3 DNA follows: TGTGCCAGCGGTGTAGCGGGACCAGATACGCAGTATTTT.

The rearrangement joins TRBV10-3 to TRBJ2-3; perhaps TRBD1 as D (6 bases). This CDR3 region has 16 residues. The V gene lost 10 bases and the J gene lost 2 bases, with 22 bases spanning the gap. Germline lookup yields CDR1 ENHRY and CDR2 SYGVKD. The CDR3 coding sequence is TGTGCCACCAGACTATCTAAGACAGGAGACACAGATACGCAGTATTTT. Amino acids: CATRLSKTGDTDTQYF.

The V and J genes are TRBV11-2 and TRBJ2-2; tentative D call: TRBD1 (5 bases). Per germline, CDR1 SGHAT and CDR2 FQNNGV. V was pared by 4 bases and J by 5 bases, with 11 bases between. CDR3 length: 14 residues. CDR3 residues: CASSSGILTGELFF. Written as DNA, the CDR3 is TGTGCCAGCAGCTCAGGGATCCTGACCGGGGAGCTGTTTTTT.

Many counts were recorded for this clonotype. The J gene is TRBJ2-5, the V gene TRBV7-9; D is tentatively TRBD1 or TRBD2 (5 bases each). This CDR3 comprises 13 residues. Trimming left V 8 bases short and J 2 bases short, with 12 bases between. Germline loops: CDR1 SEHNR, CDR2 FQNEAQ (reference sequence). CDR3 DNA: TGTGCCAGCTCGGGACGTGGACAAGAGACCCAGTACTTC. The encoded protein is CASSGRGQETQYF.

This clonotype was seen at least ten times. This chain uses TRBV4-1 with TRBJ1-2; 7 nucleotides align to TRBD1. The CDR3 has 16 amino acids. From germline, CDR1 is MGHRA and CDR2 YSYEKL. V shed 1 base and J 3 bases; nucleotides not matched to a gene: 8. This chain's CDR3 is CASSQVEGAGYYGYTF. The CDR3 nucleotides are TGCGCCAGCAGCCAAGTGGAGGGGGCAGGATACTATGGCTACACCTTC.

Details on this clonotype: The conserved phenylalanine or tryptophan normally closing the CDR3 is absent here, so this likely arose from a read error. As DNA, the CDR3 is TGTGCCAGCAGTGGCAAGGGGGAGTTAAGCAATCAGCTCCAGCATTCT. Its protein is CASSGKGELSNQLQHS. The chain links TRBV6-1 to TRBJ1-5; TRBD1 might be the D (6 bases). Germline-derived CDR1 and CDR2 are MNHNS and SASEGT. The CDR3 length is 16 residues.

Worth noting for this clonotype: The junction departs from the called germline gene at one end, perhaps through a read error. V usage is TRBV11-2 and J usage is TRBJ1-6; D is uncertain. The CDR3 length is 14 residues. Germline V CDR1 and CDR2: SGHAT, FQNNGV. For the CDR3, the DNA is TGCGCCAGCAGCTTACGGAGGGCGAATTCACCCCTCCACTTT. Protein product: CASSLRRANSPLHF.

This clonotype was seen once. A much larger clone lies one base from this, so it may be a read error. The rearrangement links TRBV28 to TRBJ2-7; D remains unclear. Per the germline V gene, CDR1 is MDHEN and CDR2 is SYDVKM. Deletions cut 3 bases from V and 6 bases from J, with 9 bases between. The CDR3 has 12 residues. The CDR3 bases are TGTGCCAGCAGTTTCCTGGACGGCGAGCAGTACTTC. It encodes CASSFLDGEQYF.

Comment on this clonotype: One junction end does not reproduce the germline sequence, and a read error may be involved. The V call is TRBV7-8, the J call TRBJ1-5, with a possible D match to TRBD1 (5 bases). Germline V gives CDR1 SGHVS, CDR2 FQNEAQ. The CDR3 has 14 residues. The DNA for the CDR3 is TGTGCCAGCAGCCCGGGGACCTTCAATCAGTCCCTGCATTTC. It translates to CASSPGTFNQSLHF.

Notes on this clonotype: A single base separates this from a much larger clone, so it may be a read error. CDR3 in amino acids: CTSSTQVRQSNEQFF. Here the CDR3 DNA reads TGTACCAGCAGCACCCAAGTCAGACAGTCAAATGAGCAGTTCTTC. The gene calls are TRBV21-1 and TRBJ2-1; the tabulated D call, TRBD1, remains unverified against the DNA. TRBV21-1 has pseudogene status. The CDR3 runs 15 residues.

As concerns this clonotype: Compared with germline, one end of the junction differs, possibly owing to a read error. The rearrangement uses TRBV4-2 and TRBJ2-7; 8 nucleotides align to TRBD1. CDR3 size: 15 residues. Germline V gene lookup returns CDR1 LGHNA and CDR2 YNFKEQ. CDR3 loop: CASNQGDRGLYEQYF. The CDR3 region has the DNA TGTGCCAGCAACCAAGGTGACAGGGGTCTCTACGAGCAGTACTTC.